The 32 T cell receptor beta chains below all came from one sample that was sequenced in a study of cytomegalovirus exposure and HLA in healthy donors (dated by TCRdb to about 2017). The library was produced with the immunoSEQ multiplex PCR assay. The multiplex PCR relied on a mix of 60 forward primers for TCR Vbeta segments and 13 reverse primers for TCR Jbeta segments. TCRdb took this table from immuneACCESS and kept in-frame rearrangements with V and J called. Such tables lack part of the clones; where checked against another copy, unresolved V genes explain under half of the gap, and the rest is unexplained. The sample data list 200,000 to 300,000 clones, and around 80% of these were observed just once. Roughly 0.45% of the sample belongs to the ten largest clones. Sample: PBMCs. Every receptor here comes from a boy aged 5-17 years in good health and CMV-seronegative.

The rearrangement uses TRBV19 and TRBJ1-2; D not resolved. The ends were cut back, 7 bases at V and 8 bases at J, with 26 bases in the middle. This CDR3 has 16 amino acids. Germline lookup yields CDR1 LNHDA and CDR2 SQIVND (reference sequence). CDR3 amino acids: CASTQTNEHLLWGYTF. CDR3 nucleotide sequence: TGTGCCAGTACCCAAACTAACGAACACCTACTATGGGGCTACACCTTC. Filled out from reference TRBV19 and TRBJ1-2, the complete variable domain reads DGGITQSPKYLFRKEGQNVTLSCEQNLNHDAMYWYRQDPGQGLRLIYYSQIVNDFQKGDIAEGYSVSREKKESFPLTVTSAQKNPTAFYLCASTQTNEHLLWGYTFGSGTRLTVV.

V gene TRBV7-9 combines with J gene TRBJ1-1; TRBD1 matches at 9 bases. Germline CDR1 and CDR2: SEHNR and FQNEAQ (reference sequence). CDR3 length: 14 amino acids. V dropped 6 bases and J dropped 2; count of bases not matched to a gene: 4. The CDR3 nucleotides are TGTGCCAGCAGGGGGACAGGGTTTAACACTGAAGCTTTCTTT. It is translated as CASRGTGFNTEAFF.

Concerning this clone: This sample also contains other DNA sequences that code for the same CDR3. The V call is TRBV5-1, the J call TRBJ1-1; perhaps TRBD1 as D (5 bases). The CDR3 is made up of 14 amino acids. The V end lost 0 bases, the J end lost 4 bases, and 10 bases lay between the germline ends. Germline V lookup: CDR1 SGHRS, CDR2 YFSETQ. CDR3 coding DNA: TGCGCCAGCAGCTTGGTGCTGGGGGGCACTGAAGCTTTCTTT. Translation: CASSLVLGGTEAFF.

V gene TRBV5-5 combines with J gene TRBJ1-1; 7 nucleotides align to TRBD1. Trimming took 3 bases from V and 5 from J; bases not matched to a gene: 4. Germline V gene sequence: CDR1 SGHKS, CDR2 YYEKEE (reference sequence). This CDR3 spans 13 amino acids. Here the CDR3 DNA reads TGTGCCAGCAGCTGGCAGGGGGGTACTGAAGCTTTCTTT. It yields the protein CASSWQGGTEAFF.

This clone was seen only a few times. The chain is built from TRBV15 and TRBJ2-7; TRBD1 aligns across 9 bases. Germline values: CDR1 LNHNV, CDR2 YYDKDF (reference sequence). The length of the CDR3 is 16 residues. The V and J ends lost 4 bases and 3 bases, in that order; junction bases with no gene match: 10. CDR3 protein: CATSTAGDRVSYEQYF. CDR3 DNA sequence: TGTGCCACCAGCACCGCGGGGGACAGGGTAAGCTACGAGCAGTACTTC.

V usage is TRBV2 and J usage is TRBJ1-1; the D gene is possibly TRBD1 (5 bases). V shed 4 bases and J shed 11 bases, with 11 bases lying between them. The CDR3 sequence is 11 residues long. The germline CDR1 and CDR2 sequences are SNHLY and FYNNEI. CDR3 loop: CASSVTGRAFF. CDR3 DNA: TGTGCCAGCAGTGTTACAGGCCGCGCTTTCTTT.

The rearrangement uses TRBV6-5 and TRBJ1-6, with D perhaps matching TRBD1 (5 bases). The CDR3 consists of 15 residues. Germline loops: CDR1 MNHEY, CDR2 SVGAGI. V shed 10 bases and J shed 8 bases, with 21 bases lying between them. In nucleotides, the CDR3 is TGTGCCACGAACGCCCGCGACAGATCTGATTCACCCCTCCACTTT. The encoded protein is CATNARDRSDSPLHF.

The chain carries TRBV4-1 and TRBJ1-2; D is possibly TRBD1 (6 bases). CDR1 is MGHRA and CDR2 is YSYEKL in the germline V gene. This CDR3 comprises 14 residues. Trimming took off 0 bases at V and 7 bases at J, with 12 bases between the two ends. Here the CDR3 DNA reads TGCGCCAGCAGCCAAGATTTCGGGGGGCCTGGCTACACCTTC. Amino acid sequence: CASSQDFGGPGYTF.

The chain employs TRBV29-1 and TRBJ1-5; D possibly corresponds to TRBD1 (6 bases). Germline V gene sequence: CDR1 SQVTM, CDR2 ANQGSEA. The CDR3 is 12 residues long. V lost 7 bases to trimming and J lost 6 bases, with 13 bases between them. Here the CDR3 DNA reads TGCAGCGCCATACAGGGCAGTCAGCCCCAGCATTTT. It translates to CSAIQGSQPQHF.

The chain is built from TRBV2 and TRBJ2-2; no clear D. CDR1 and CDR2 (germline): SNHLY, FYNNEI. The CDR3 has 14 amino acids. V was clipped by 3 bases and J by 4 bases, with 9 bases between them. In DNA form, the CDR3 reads TGTGCCAGCAGTGAGAGGATGTCCACCGGGGAGCTGTTTTTT. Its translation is CASSERMSTGELFF.

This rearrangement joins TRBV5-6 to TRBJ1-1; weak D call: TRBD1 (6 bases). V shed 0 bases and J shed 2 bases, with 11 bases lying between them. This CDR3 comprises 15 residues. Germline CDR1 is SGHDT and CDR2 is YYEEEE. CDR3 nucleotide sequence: TGTGCCAGCAGCTTGGGACAGGAAATAAACACTGAAGCTTTCTTT. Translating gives CASSLGQEINTEAFF.

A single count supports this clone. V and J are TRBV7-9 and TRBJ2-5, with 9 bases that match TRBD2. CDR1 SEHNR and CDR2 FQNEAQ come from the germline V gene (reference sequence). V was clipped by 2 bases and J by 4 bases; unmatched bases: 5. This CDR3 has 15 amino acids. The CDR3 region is CASSLWGSGGETQYF. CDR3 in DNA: TGTGCCAGCAGCTTATGGGGTAGCGGGGGAGAGACCCAGTACTTC.

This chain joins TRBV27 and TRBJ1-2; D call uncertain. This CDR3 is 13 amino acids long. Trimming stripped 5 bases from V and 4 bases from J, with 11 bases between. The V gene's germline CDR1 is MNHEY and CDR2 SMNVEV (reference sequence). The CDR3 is CASSPSVIYGYTF. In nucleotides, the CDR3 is TGTGCCAGCAGTCCTTCAGTCATCTATGGCTACACCTTC.

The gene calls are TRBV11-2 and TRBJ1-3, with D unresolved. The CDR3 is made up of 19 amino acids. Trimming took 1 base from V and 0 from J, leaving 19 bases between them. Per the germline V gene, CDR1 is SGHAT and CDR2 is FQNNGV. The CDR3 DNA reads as TGTGCCAGCAGCTTAGCCCCTTCCCTAGCGCTAAACTCTGGAAACACCATATATTTT. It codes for CASSLAPSLALNSGNTIYF.

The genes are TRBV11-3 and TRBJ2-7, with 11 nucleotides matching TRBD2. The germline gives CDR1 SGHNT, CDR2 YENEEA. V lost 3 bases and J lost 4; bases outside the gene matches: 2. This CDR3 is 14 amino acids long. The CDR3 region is CASSFTSGGYEQYF. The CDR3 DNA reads TGTGCCAGCAGCTTCACTAGCGGGGGTTACGAGCAGTACTTC.

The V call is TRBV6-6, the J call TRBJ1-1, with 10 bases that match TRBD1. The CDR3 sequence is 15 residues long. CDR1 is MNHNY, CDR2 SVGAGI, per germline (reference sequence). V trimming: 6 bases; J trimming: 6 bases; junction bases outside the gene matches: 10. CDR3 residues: CASSPVGQGRAEAFF. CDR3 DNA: TGTGCCAGCAGCCCCGTGGGACAGGGGAGGGCTGAAGCTTTCTTT.

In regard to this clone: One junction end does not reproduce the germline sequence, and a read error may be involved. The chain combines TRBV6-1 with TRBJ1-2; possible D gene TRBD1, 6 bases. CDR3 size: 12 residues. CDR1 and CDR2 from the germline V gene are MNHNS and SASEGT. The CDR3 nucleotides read TGCACCACCACCAACAGGGCCGGGGGCTACACCTTC. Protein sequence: CTTTNRAGGYTF.

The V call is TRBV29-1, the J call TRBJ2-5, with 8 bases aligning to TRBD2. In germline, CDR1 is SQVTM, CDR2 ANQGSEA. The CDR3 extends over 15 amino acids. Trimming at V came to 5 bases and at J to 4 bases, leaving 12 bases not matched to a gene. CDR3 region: CSVSDSGAVVETQYF. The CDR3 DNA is TGCAGCGTTTCTGATAGCGGGGCGGTTGTAGAGACCCAGTACTTC.

The DNA of the CDR3 is TGTGCCAGCTCACCACAAAGGGGGCCCACTGAAGCTTTCTTT. It yields the protein CASSPQRGPTEAFF. The V call is TRBV18, the J call TRBJ1-1; 7 positions match TRBD1. The V and J ends lost 1 base and 4 bases, in that order; junction bases with no gene match: 3. This CDR3 is built from 14 residues. In germline, CDR1 is KGHSH, CDR2 LQKENI.

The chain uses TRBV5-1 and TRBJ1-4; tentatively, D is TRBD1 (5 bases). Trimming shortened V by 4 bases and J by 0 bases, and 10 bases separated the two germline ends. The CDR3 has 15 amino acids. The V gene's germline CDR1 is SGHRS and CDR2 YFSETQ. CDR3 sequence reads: CASSPQGATNEKLFF. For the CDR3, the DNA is TGCGCCAGCAGCCCTCAGGGTGCAACTAATGAAAAACTGTTTTTT. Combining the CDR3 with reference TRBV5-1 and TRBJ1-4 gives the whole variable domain KAGVTQTPRYLIKTRGQQVTLSCSPISGHRSVSWYQQTPGQGLQFLFEYFSETQRNKGNFPGRFSGRQFSNSRSEMNVSTLELGDSALYLCASSPQGATNEKLFFGSGTQLSVL.

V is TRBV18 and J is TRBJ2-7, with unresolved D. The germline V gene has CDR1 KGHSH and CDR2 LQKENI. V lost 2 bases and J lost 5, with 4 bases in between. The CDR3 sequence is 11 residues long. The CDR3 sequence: CASSPSDEQYF. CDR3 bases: TGTGCCAGCTCACCATCAGACGAGCAGTACTTC.

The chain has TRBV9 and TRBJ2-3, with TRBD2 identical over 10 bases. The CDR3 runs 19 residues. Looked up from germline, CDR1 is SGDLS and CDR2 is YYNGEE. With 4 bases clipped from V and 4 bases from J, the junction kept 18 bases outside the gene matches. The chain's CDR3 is CASSQQRIQRGGGADTQYF. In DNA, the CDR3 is TGTGCCAGCAGCCAACAGAGAATTCAGCGGGGGGGCGGAGCAGATACGCAGTATTTT. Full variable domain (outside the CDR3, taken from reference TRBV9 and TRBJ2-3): DSGVTQTPKHLITATGQRVTLRCSPRSGDLSVYWYQQSLDQGLQFLIQYYNGEERAKGNILERFSAQQFPDLHSELNLSSLELGDSALYFCASSQQRIQRGGGADTQYFGPGTRLTVL.

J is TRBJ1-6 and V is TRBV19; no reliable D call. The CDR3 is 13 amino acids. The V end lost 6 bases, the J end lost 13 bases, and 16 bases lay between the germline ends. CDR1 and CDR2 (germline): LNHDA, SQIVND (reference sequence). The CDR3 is CASSGMRAPPLHF. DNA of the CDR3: TGTGCCAGTAGCGGCATGAGGGCGCCCCCCCTCCACTTT.

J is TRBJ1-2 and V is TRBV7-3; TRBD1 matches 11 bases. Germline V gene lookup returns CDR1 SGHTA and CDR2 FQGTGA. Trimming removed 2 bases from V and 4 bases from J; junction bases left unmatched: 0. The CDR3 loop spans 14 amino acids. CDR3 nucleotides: TGTGCCAGCAGCTTAGGGACAGGGGGCTATGGCTACACCTTC. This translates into CASSLGTGGYGYTF.

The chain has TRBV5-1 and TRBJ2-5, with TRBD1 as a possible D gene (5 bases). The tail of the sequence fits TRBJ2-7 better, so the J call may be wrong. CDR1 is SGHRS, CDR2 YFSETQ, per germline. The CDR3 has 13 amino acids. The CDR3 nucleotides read TGCGCCAGCAGCTTAAGAACAGGCCACGAGCAGTACTTC. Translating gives CASSLRTGHEQYF.

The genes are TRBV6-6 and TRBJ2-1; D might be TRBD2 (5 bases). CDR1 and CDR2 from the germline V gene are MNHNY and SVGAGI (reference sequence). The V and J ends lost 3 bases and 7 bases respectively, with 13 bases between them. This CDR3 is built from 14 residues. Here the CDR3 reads CASSYSGVGNEQFF. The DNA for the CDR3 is TGTGCCAGCAGTTATTCCGGGGTAGGAAATGAGCAGTTCTTC.

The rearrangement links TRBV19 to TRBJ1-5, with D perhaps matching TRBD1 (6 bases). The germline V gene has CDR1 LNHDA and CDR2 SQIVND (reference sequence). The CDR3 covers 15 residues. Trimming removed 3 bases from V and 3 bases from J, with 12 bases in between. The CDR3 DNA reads TGTGCCAGTAGTATGGGTGGACAGTTCAATCAGCCCCAGCATTTT. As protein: CASSMGGQFNQPQHF.

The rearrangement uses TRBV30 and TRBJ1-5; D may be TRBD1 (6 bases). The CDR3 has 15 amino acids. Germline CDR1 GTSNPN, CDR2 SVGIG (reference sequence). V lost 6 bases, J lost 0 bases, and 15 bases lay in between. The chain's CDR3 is CACQGISYSNQPQHF. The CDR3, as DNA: TGTGCCTGCCAGGGGATTTCTTATAGCAATCAGCCCCAGCATTTT. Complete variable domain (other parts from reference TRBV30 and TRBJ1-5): SQTIHQWPATLVQPVGSPLSLECTVEGTSNPNLYWYRQAAGRGLQLLFYSVGIGQISSEVPQNLSASRPQDRQFILSSKKLLLSDSGFYLCACQGISYSNQPQHFGDGTRLSIL.

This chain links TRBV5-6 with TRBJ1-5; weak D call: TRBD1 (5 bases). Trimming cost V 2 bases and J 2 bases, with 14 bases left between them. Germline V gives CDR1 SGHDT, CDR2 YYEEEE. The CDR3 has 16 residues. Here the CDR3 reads CASSFGGAGGNQPQHF. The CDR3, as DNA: TGTGCCAGCAGCTTTGGGGGAGCGGGTGGCAATCAGCCCCAGCATTTT.

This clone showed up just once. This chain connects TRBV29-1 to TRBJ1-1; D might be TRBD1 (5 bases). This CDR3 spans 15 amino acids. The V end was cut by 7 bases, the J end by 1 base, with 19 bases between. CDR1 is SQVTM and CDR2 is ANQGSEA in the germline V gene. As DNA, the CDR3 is TGCAGCGCCGAGTTGGGGCGCCGCTGGAACACTGAAGCTTTCTTT. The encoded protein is CSAELGRRWNTEAFF.

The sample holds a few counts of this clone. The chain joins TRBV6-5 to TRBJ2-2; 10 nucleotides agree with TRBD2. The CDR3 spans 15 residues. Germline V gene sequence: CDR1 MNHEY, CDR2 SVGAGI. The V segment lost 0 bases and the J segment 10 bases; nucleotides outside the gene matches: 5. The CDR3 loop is CASSYSRTSGKELFF. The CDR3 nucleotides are TGTGCCAGCAGTTACTCCCGGACTAGCGGAAAGGAGCTGTTTTTT.

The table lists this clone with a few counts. The CDR3: CASSRAPGQGEGYGYTF. CDR3 nucleotides: TGTGCCAGCAGTCGAGCCCCGGGACAGGGGGAAGGCTATGGCTACACCTTC. V is TRBV7-9 and J is TRBJ1-2; TRBD1 aligns across 11 bases. V lost 6 bases and J lost 4; bases outside the gene matches: 13. Germline CDR1 SEHNR, CDR2 FQNEAQ (reference sequence). The CDR3 is 17 residues long.